This entry lists 22 T cell receptor beta chains sequenced from one sample in a study of CD8 T cells in ankylosing spondylitis. A single record per CDR3 protein comes from TCRdb applying MiXCR to the 5' RACE reads. The sample gives roughly 150,000 distinct CDR3 sequences, under 35% of which show up once; 4.5% to 6% is in the top ten. The sequenced sample consisted of synovial fluid, either unsorted or a sorted T cell fraction (not recorded which). Receptors originate from a male donor with ankylosing spondylitis.

The V gene is TRBV20-1, the J gene TRBJ2-1; D is unclear. Germline-derived CDR1 and CDR2 are DFQATT and SNEGSKA (reference sequence). CDR3 length: 12 residues. The V and J ends lost 1 base and 9 bases respectively, with 10 bases between them. The DNA for the CDR3 is TGCAGTGCTAGAGCAAGAACTTCTGAGCAGTTCTTC. It yields the protein CSARARTSEQFF.

This sequence joins TRBV23-1 and TRBJ1-5; D is possibly TRBD1 (5 bases). TRBV23-1 is classed as an ORF, of uncertain function. Trimming shortened V by 4 bases and J by 5 bases, and 12 bases separated the two germline ends. The CDR3 is 14 residues long. CDR3 in DNA: TGCGCCAGCAGTCGAAGAGGGGCCCATCAGCCCCAGCATTTT. Encoded protein: CASSRRGAHQPQHF.

This clonotype was seen repeatedly, ten times or more. The chain couples TRBV29-1 to TRBJ1-1; maybe TRBD1 (5 bases). Germline-derived CDR1 and CDR2 are SQVTM and ANQGSEA. The CDR3 runs 12 residues. The CDR3 is CSATSGHTEAFF. CDR3 DNA sequence: TGCAGTGCAACCTCAGGGCACACTGAAGCTTTCTTT. The variable domain in full, with the rest retrieved from reference TRBV29-1 and TRBJ1-1, is SAVISQKPSRDICQRGTSLTIQCQVDSQVTMMFWYRQQPGQSLTLIATANQGSEATYESGFVIDKFPISRPNLTFSTLTVSNMSPEDSSIYLCSATSGHTEAFFGQGTRLTVV.

This clonotype was observed a few times. The chain recombines TRBV13 with TRBJ2-7, with 8 bases matching TRBD2. CDR1 PRHDT and CDR2 FYEKMQ come from the germline V gene (reference sequence). The V segment lost 1 base and the J segment 6 bases; nucleotides outside the gene matches: 8. The CDR3 contains 15 residues. The CDR3 is CASSLAGLVAGEQYF. DNA of the CDR3: TGTGCCAGCAGCTTAGCGGGACTAGTGGCTGGCGAGCAGTACTTC.

This clonotype was picked up many times. The chain links TRBV6-6 to TRBJ2-1; D perhaps matches TRBD2 (5 bases). CDR1 MNHNY and CDR2 SVGAGI come from the germline V gene (reference sequence). The CDR3 length is 12 residues. V shed 5 bases and J shed 8 bases, with 10 bases lying between them. This CDR3 is CASSTRVHEQFF. The CDR3 DNA reads TGTGCCAGCAGTACTAGGGTCCATGAGCAGTTCTTC.

This clonotype was seen a few times. V gene TRBV5-1 combines with J gene TRBJ1-2, with D possibly being TRBD1 (5 bases). Germline CDR1 is SGHRS and CDR2 is YFSETQ. Trimming left V 0 bases short and J 3 bases short, with 9 bases between. CDR3 length equals 14 residues. The CDR3: CASSLESGDYGYTF. The CDR3 DNA reads as TGCGCCAGCAGCTTGGAGTCGGGGGACTATGGCTACACCTTC.

This clonotype was counted a few times. The chain couples TRBV20-1 to TRBJ2-4; 7 bases map to TRBD1. V shed 6 bases and J 1 base; nucleotides not matched to a gene: 9. The germline V gene encodes CDR1 DFQATT and CDR2 SNEGSKA (reference sequence). There are 15 residues in the CDR3. The CDR3 coding sequence is TGCAGTGCCCCAAGGGGGCCCCCCGCCAAAAACATTCAGTACTTC. It codes for CSAPRGPPAKNIQYF.

V is TRBV29-1 and J is TRBJ2-3, with 10 bases lining up with TRBD2. V trimming: 7 bases; J trimming: 1 base; junction bases outside the gene matches: 14. Germline loops: CDR1 SQVTM, CDR2 ANQGSEA. The CDR3 is 17 residues long. This CDR3 is CSAPGGSGRAGTDTQYF. The CDR3, as DNA: TGCAGCGCCCCGGGGGGGAGCGGGAGGGCCGGCACAGATACGCAGTATTTT.

The chain combines TRBV4-2 with TRBJ2-7; 8 bases line up with TRBD1. Germline CDR1 reads LGHNA; CDR2 reads YNFKEQ. The CDR3 covers 14 residues. With 2 bases clipped from V and 9 bases from J, the junction kept 9 bases outside the gene matches. DNA of the CDR3: TGTGCCAGCAGCCAACCCACCCAGGGGGCTTGGCAGTACTTC. Amino acid sequence: CASSQPTQGAWQYF.

This chain connects TRBV4-2 to TRBJ2-7; 12 nucleotides match TRBD2. The CDR3 contains 16 residues. The germline V gene has CDR1 LGHNA and CDR2 YNFKEQ. V was pared by 2 bases and J by 2 bases, with 4 bases of the junction left unmatched. The CDR3 bases are TGTGCCAGCAGCCAACCCGGGACTAGCGGGCCCTACGAGCAGTACTTC. Amino acids: CASSQPGTSGPYEQYF.

This clonotype was seen more than once but under ten times. The J gene is TRBJ1-1, the V gene TRBV2; D uncertain. V was pared by 6 bases and J by 4 bases, with 9 bases between. The germline V gene has CDR1 SNHLY and CDR2 FYNNEI. The CDR3 length is 12 residues. CDR3 sequence: CASRFGPTEAFF. Here the CDR3 DNA reads TGTGCCAGCAGGTTTGGACCCACTGAAGCTTTCTTT.

This clonotype was detected a few times. The chain couples TRBV5-1 to TRBJ2-2, with 8 bases fitting TRBD2. After removal of 0 bases from V and 6 bases from J, the junction contained 4 bases not matched to a gene. The CDR3 consists of 15 residues. Germline CDR1 reads SGHRS; CDR2 reads YFSETQ. The CDR3 loop reads CASSLDGTSSGELFF. CDR3 DNA sequence: TGCGCCAGCAGCTTGGATGGGACTAGTTCCGGGGAGCTGTTTTTT.

V is TRBV24-1 and J is TRBJ2-3; D unresolved. The ends were cut back, 5 bases at V and 0 bases at J, with 8 bases in the middle. The CDR3 consists of 14 residues. The V gene's germline CDR1 is KGHDR and CDR2 SFDVKD. DNA for the CDR3: TGTGCCACCAGTGGGTTTTCTAGCACAGATACGCAGTATTTT. This gives the protein CATSGFSSTDTQYF.

This clonotype was recorded a few times. The rearrangement links TRBV20-1 to TRBJ2-3; D not resolved. The CDR3 covers 14 residues. CDR1 and CDR2 (germline): DFQATT, SNEGSKA (reference sequence). V shed 3 bases and J shed 4 bases, with 14 bases lying between them. The CDR3 DNA follows: TGCAGTGCTAGTGGGCTAGAAGACGCAGATACGCAGTATTTT. This codes for CSASGLEDADTQYF.

The chain joins TRBV11-2 to TRBJ1-1; tentative D call: TRBD1 (6 bases). From germline, CDR1 is SGHAT and CDR2 FQNNGV. V was clipped by 6 bases and J by 1 base, with 9 bases between them. The CDR3 runs to 13 residues. The CDR3 spells CASSLQGNTEAFF. Here the CDR3 DNA reads TGTGCCAGCAGTCTACAGGGGAACACTGAAGCTTTCTTT.

The gene calls are TRBV20-1 and TRBJ2-1; 7 bases match TRBD2. Germline CDR1 and CDR2: DFQATT and SNEGSKA (reference sequence). J was trimmed by 9 bases and V by 5 bases; bases with no gene match: 10. CDR3 length equals 13 residues. The CDR3 loop reads CSARPPGGSEQFF. As DNA, the CDR3 is TGCAGTGCTCGACCGCCCGGGGGGAGTGAGCAGTTCTTC.

J is TRBJ1-5 and V is TRBV27; D gene uncertain. V lost 5 bases to trimming and J lost 0 bases, with 11 bases between them. Germline lookup yields CDR1 MNHEY and CDR2 SMNVEV (reference sequence). This CDR3 has 15 residues. CDR3 bases: TGTGCCAGCAGTCCCCAGCCTAATAGCAATCAGCCCCAGCATTTT. Amino acids: CASSPQPNSNQPQHF.

This clonotype was seen more than once but under ten times. The chain recombines TRBV10-3 with TRBJ2-3; possibly TRBD1 or TRBD2 for D (5 bases each). CDR1 ENHRY and CDR2 SYGVKD come from the germline V gene. The V gene lost 0 bases and the J gene lost 3 bases, with 10 bases spanning the gap. The CDR3 spans 15 residues. The CDR3 protein is CAISESGWGTDTQYF. The CDR3 region has the DNA TGTGCCATCAGTGAGTCTGGTTGGGGGACAGATACGCAGTATTTT.

The chain joins TRBV6-6 to TRBJ1-6; D uncertain. Germline CDR1 and CDR2: MNHNY and SVGAGI (reference sequence). The CDR3 covers 12 residues. Trimming stripped 2 bases from V and 10 bases from J, with 6 bases between. The DNA of the CDR3 is TGTGCCAGCAGTTACGTGAGCTCACCCCTCCACTTT. Translation: CASSYVSSPLHF.

At least ten counts were recorded for this clonotype. The chain joins TRBV5-1 to TRBJ2-2, with 7 positions matching TRBD2. The CDR3 totals 15 residues. Germline V CDR1 and CDR2: SGHRS, YFSETQ. Losses at the gene ends were 3 bases for V and 5 bases for J; bases not matched to a gene: 7. The CDR3 coding sequence is TGCGCCAGCAGCTACGGACTAGATCTGACCGGGGAGCTGTTTTTT. Translating it yields CASSYGLDLTGELFF. Using reference TRBV5-1 and TRBJ2-2 for the parts outside the CDR3, the full variable domain is KAGVTQTPRYLIKTRGQQVTLSCSPISGHRSVSWYQQTPGQGLQFLFEYFSETQRNKGNFPGRFSGRQFSNSRSEMNVSTLELGDSALYLCASSYGLDLTGELFFGEGSRLTVL.

J is TRBJ1-2 and V is TRBV12-3 or TRBV12-4; D not resolved. With 2 bases removed from V and 0 bases from J, the gap between germline ends came to 7 bases. The CDR3 runs to 14 residues. The DNA for the CDR3 is TGTGCCAGCAGTTTACGCCGGGCTAACTATGGCTACACCTTC. It translates to CASSLRRANYGYTF.

This rearrangement joins TRBV4-2 to TRBJ1-5; D might be TRBD1 (6 bases). CDR1 and CDR2 (germline): LGHNA, YNFKEQ. Trimming left V 4 bases short and J 2 bases short, with 12 bases between. This CDR3 is built from 15 residues. The CDR3: CASSPRAGGNQPQHF. The CDR3 nucleotides read TGTGCCAGCAGCCCTAGGGCAGGGGGCAATCAGCCCCAGCATTTT.